Each of the 27 T cell receptor beta chains below was sequenced from the same sample in a study of blood T cell repertoires in COVID-19 (dated by TCRdb to about 2020). Library construction relied on the immunoSEQ multiplex PCR assay. TCRdb carries this immuneACCESS record with in-frame sequences only. Its versions omit some clonotypes, under half of them owing to an unresolved V gene in the studies checked, with the rest unexplained. This sample is represented by about 250,000 clones; approximately 90% of them were singletons. Less than 3% of the sample is taken by the ten largest. The sequenced sample was peripheral blood. All receptors come from a woman in her twenties or thirties with active or convalescent COVID-19.

This clone was found many times. This chain connects TRBV19 to TRBJ1-3, with 7 bases identical to TRBD1. The CDR3 totals 14 residues. The ends lost 6 bases at V and 4 bases at J; junction bases unmatched: 6. Germline V gives CDR1 LNHDA, CDR2 SQIVND (reference sequence). The CDR3 DNA is TGTGCCAGTAGCCTAACAGGGGTCGGAAACACCATATATTTT. It codes for CASSLTGVGNTIYF.

The chain couples TRBV18 to TRBJ2-3, with 8 bases aligning to TRBD2. With V trimmed by 2 bases and J by 4 bases, 5 bases remained unmatched. This CDR3 has 15 amino acids. The V gene's germline CDR1 is KGHSH and CDR2 LQKENI. CDR3 amino acids: CASSPTGGPADTQYF. For the CDR3, the DNA is TGTGCCAGCTCACCAACGGGGGGGCCAGCAGATACGCAGTATTTT.

The chain joins TRBV28 to TRBJ1-5; TRBD1 aligns across 8 bases. The length of the CDR3 is 17 residues. Trimming took 2 bases from V and 2 from J; bases not matched to a gene: 8. CDR1 and CDR2 from the germline V gene are MDHEN and SYDVKM. This CDR3 reads CASSLRQGARGNQPQHF. The CDR3 nucleotides read TGTGCCAGCAGTTTAAGGCAGGGGGCGAGGGGCAATCAGCCCCAGCATTTT.

The rearrangement links TRBV4-1 to TRBJ2-7; weak D call: TRBD2 (5 bases). From germline, CDR1 is MGHRA and CDR2 YSYEKL. The V gene lost 3 bases and the J gene lost 4 bases, with 10 bases spanning the gap. CDR3 length equals 13 residues. DNA for the CDR3: TGCGCCAGCAGCCACACAGAGGGATACGAGCAGTACTTC. Translated, it gives CASSHTEGYEQYF.

The rearrangement joins TRBV19 to TRBJ1-1; a weak D match, TRBD1 (5 bases). From germline, CDR1 is LNHDA and CDR2 SQIVND (reference sequence). The CDR3 runs to 13 residues. V lost 6 bases and J lost 0, with 8 bases in between. The CDR3 here is CASRDTLNTEAFF. DNA of the CDR3: TGTGCCAGTAGGGACACCCTGAACACTGAAGCTTTCTTT.

CDR3 nucleotides: TGTGCCAGCCGACGGGAGTTGAACACTGAAGCTTTCTTT. Amino acids: CASRRELNTEAFF. The V call is TRBV7-3, the J call TRBJ1-1; the D is unclear. Germline V gene sequence: CDR1 SGHTA, CDR2 FQGTGA. The V and J ends lost 8 bases and 0 bases respectively, with 10 bases between them. This CDR3 region has 13 residues.

This chain connects TRBV9 to TRBJ2-1; D is uncertain. Germline V lookup: CDR1 SGDLS, CDR2 YYNGEE. The CDR3 contains 13 residues. Trimming cost V 4 bases and J 7 bases, with 12 bases left between them. The CDR3 reads CASSPYPSNEQFF. The CDR3 DNA reads as TGTGCCAGCAGCCCCTACCCTAGTAATGAGCAGTTCTTC.

CDR3 sequence reads: CSVGRGQGTEAFF. As DNA, the CDR3 is TGCAGCGTGGGCAGGGGGCAGGGGACTGAAGCTTTCTTT. This chain links TRBV29-1 with TRBJ1-1; 8 bases agree with TRBD1. Germline loops: CDR1 SQVTM, CDR2 ANQGSEA. This CDR3 is built from 13 residues. V lost 6 bases, J lost 5 bases, and 8 bases stayed unmatched.

This clone has just one count. The chain employs TRBV9 and TRBJ1-4, with a weak D call TRBD1 (6 bases). With 2 bases removed from V and 5 bases from J, the gap between germline ends came to 16 bases. Germline loops: CDR1 SGDLS, CDR2 YYNGEE. The CDR3 runs 16 residues. In nucleotides, the CDR3 is TGTGCCAGCAGCGTGAGAGGAGACAGGTCCAATGAAAAACTGTTTTTT. Translated: CASSVRGDRSNEKLFF.

The chain recombines TRBV20-1 with TRBJ2-7; possibly TRBD2 for D (6 bases). The CDR3 sequence is 15 residues long. Trimming removed 3 bases at V and 6 bases at J, with 21 bases between. Germline loops: CDR1 DFQATT, CDR2 SNEGSKA (reference sequence). This CDR3 is CSASGRDGGGIEQYF. CDR3 nucleotide sequence: TGCAGTGCTAGTGGGCGCGACGGGGGTGGGATCGAGCAGTACTTC.

V usage is TRBV7-8 and J usage is TRBJ2-7; 7 nucleotides line up with TRBD2. Germline V gene data show CDR1 as SGHVS and CDR2 as FQNEAQ. CDR3 length: 15 residues. The V and J ends lost 0 bases and 2 bases, in that order; junction bases with no gene match: 4. Here the CDR3 DNA reads TGTGCCAGCAGCTTAGCGGGGGGGGGACCCTACGAGCAGTACTTC. Its protein product is CASSLAGGGPYEQYF.

The chain has TRBV5-1 and TRBJ2-3, with TRBD2 matching over 9 bases. J gave up 5 bases and V 5 bases, and 3 bases lay outside the gene matches. The germline V gene encodes CDR1 SGHRS and CDR2 YFSETQ. The CDR3 spans 13 residues. The CDR3 DNA reads as TGCGCCAGCAGTTTTAGCGGGGGAGATACGCAGTATTTT. Translating gives CASSFSGGDTQYF.

The chain carries TRBV7-2 and TRBJ2-3; D not certain. Germline V gene lookup returns CDR1 SGHTA and CDR2 FQGNSA. Between the trimmed V and J ends, which lost 5 bases and 4 bases, there was a span of 4 bases. The CDR3 contains 11 residues. The CDR3 DNA reads TGTGCCAGCAGCCCAGCAGATACGCAGTATTTT. Translating it yields CASSPADTQYF.

The V call is TRBV2, the J call TRBJ2-2, with TRBD1 as a possible D gene (6 bases). The germline gives CDR1 SNHLY, CDR2 FYNNEI. The CDR3 sequence is 13 residues long. V lost 2 bases and J lost 7, with 8 bases in between. CDR3 amino acids: CASSEQGNGELFF. CDR3 nucleotides: TGTGCCAGCAGTGAACAGGGGAACGGGGAGCTGTTTTTT.

The chain has TRBV5-1 and TRBJ1-6; the D is unclear. Germline-derived CDR1 and CDR2 are SGHRS and YFSETQ. The CDR3 runs to 15 residues. The V end lost 0 bases, the J end lost 0 bases, and 4 bases lay between the germline ends. CDR3 nucleotide sequence: TGCGCCAGCAGCTTGGATAGCTCCTATAATTCACCCCTCCACTTT. Amino acid sequence: CASSLDSSYNSPLHF.

The rearrangement uses TRBV19 and TRBJ2-2; possible D gene TRBD1, 6 bases. The CDR3 consists of 15 residues. Trimming pared 7 bases from V and 6 bases from J, leaving 18 bases between. Germline loops: CDR1 LNHDA, CDR2 SQIVND (reference sequence). The CDR3 region is CASIIGTYSAGELFF. The CDR3 region has the DNA TGTGCCAGTATCATAGGGACATATTCGGCCGGGGAGCTGTTTTTT.

This clone was seen more than once but under ten times. The J gene is TRBJ1-2, the V gene TRBV30; a possible D gene is TRBD1 (6 bases). CDR1 GTSNPN and CDR2 SVGIG come from the germline V gene (reference sequence). The V end lost 2 bases, the J end lost 4 bases, and 23 bases lay between the germline ends. The CDR3 is 17 residues long. Written as DNA, the CDR3 is TGTGCCTGGAGTCCCCCCCCGTTGGGGGGGCCCGTCTATGGCTACACCTTC. This sequence encodes CAWSPPPLGGPVYGYTF. Filled out from reference TRBV30 and TRBJ1-2, the complete variable domain reads SQTIHQWPATLVQPVGSPLSLECTVEGTSNPNLYWYRQAAGRGLQLLFYSVGIGQISSEVPQNLSASRPQDRQFILSSKKLLLSDSGFYLCAWSPPPLGGPVYGYTFGSGTRLTVV.

This chain connects TRBV6-5 to TRBJ1-1; 7 nucleotides align to TRBD1. The CDR3 contains 15 residues. Per germline, CDR1 MNHEY and CDR2 SVGAGI. Germline trimming cut 10 bases from V and 3 bases from J; bases unmatched to any gene: 14. The CDR3 sequence: CATSLERGRDTEAFF. In DNA form, the CDR3 reads TGTGCCACCTCCCTCGAGAGGGGGCGAGACACTGAAGCTTTCTTT.

This clone was found a few times. The rearrangement links TRBV27 to TRBJ1-6, with a possible D match to TRBD1 (6 bases). Trimming stripped 3 bases from V and 7 bases from J, with 10 bases between. The CDR3 consists of 14 residues. CDR1 is MNHEY, CDR2 SMNVEV, per germline (reference sequence). The CDR3 here is CASSFRTENSPLHF. The CDR3 DNA reads as TGTGCCAGCAGTTTTCGGACAGAAAATTCACCCCTCCACTTT.

The count of this clone is one. The V gene is TRBV18, the J gene TRBJ1-6, with D uncertain. CDR1 and CDR2 (germline): KGHSH, LQKENI. The CDR3 loop spans 19 amino acids. Trimming took 5 bases from V and 3 from J, leaving 23 bases between them. This chain's CDR3 is CASSFKGVSTNLYNSPLHF. The DNA for the CDR3 is TGTGCCAGCTCATTCAAGGGAGTCTCCACAAACCTCTATAATTCACCCCTCCACTTT.

Here the CDR3 DNA reads TGTGCCACCGAGAAGGGTAGCGGATTGAACACCGGGGAGCTGTTTTTT. It translates to CATEKGSGLNTGELFF. The chain employs TRBV6-6 and TRBJ2-2; possible D gene TRBD2, 6 bases. The CDR3 loop spans 16 amino acids. The V gene lost 10 bases and the J gene lost 1 base, with 19 bases spanning the gap. Germline values: CDR1 MNHNY, CDR2 SVGAGI (reference sequence).

This clone has only one observation. This chain links TRBV12-5 with TRBJ1-5; possibly TRBD1 for D (6 bases). V lost 4 bases and J lost 0, with 16 bases in between. The CDR3 totals 17 residues. Germline CDR1 LGHNT, CDR2 FRNRAP. CDR3 in DNA: TGTGCTAGTGGTTCCCCGGACAGCCCGTATAGCAATCAGCCCCAGCATTTT. Amino acid sequence: CASGSPDSPYSNQPQHF.

The chain joins TRBV6-1 to TRBJ1-5, with D possibly TRBD1 on 5 matching bases. In germline, CDR1 is MNHNS, CDR2 SASEGT. Trimming stripped 0 bases from V and 0 bases from J, with 9 bases between. CDR3 length: 16 amino acids. CDR3 loop: CASSEAGRSSNQPQHF. As DNA, the CDR3 is TGTGCCAGCAGTGAAGCGGGGCGGAGTAGCAATCAGCCCCAGCATTTT.

The genes are TRBV18 and TRBJ1-1; TRBD1 aligns across 7 bases. Trimming took 4 bases from V and 0 from J; bases not matched to a gene: 5. The CDR3 consists of 15 residues. In germline, CDR1 is KGHSH, CDR2 LQKENI. CDR3 loop: CASSQEGAMNTEAFF. The CDR3 DNA sequence: TGTGCCAGCTCACAGGAGGGGGCTATGAACACTGAAGCTTTCTTT.

The rearrangement joins TRBV20-1 to TRBJ1-1; the D gene is possibly TRBD1 (6 bases). Germline lookup yields CDR1 DFQATT and CDR2 SNEGSKA (reference sequence). CDR3 length equals 14 residues. Trimming pared 3 bases from V and 5 bases from J, leaving 16 bases between. The CDR3 loop reads CSASGGGESTEAFF. The DNA of the CDR3 is TGCAGTGCTAGTGGCGGGGGCGAATCAACTGAAGCTTTCTTT.

The rearrangement joins TRBV5-1 to TRBJ1-2; 8 bases are a match to TRBD1. This CDR3 contains 13 residues. V lost 4 bases to trimming and J lost 4 bases; unmatched junction nucleotides: 3. From germline, CDR1 is SGHRS and CDR2 YFSETQ. For the CDR3, the DNA is TGCGCCAGCAGCGTGGACAGGGTCTATGGCTACACCTTC. It yields the protein CASSVDRVYGYTF.

The count of this clone is one. The V and J genes are TRBV4-1 and TRBJ1-6; D possibly corresponds to TRBD1 (5 bases). The CDR3 totals 14 residues. V was shortened by 1 base and J by 10 bases, with 11 bases between the two germline ends. CDR1 and CDR2 (germline): MGHRA, YSYEKL. Here the CDR3 DNA reads TGCGCCAGCAGCCAAGTCACGGGGGGATCACCCCTCCACTTT. Protein sequence: CASSQVTGGSPLHF.